This TCR beta chain derives from a study of cytomegalovirus exposure and HLA in healthy donors. The study ran its PCR with 60 Vbeta and 13 Jbeta primers. Repertoires were generated with immunoSEQ multiplex PCR, while TCRdb's copy carries only in-frame clones and drops some. The sample contains about 130,000 clones, roughly 84% of which appear only once. Trimming stripped 1 base from V and 8 bases from J, with 12 bases between. The CDR3 has 13 residues. Germline CDR1 reads GTSNPN; CDR2 reads SVGIG (reference sequence). Study-wide results and caveats: Per a later analysis, HLA-associated TCR beta chains showed more clonal expansion than other, equally common TCR beta chains.

Comment on this clone: Antigen unknown.

The TCR was taken from a man aged 45-65 years in good health and CMV-seronegative. V and J are TRBV30 and TRBJ2-1; a possible D gene is TRBD2 (5 bases). Sequencing input: PBMCs. This CDR3 reads CAWSAGLGDEQFF. The CDR3 nucleotides read TGTGCCTGGAGTGCCGGACTCGGGGATGAGCAGTTCTTC.